A selection of T cell receptor beta chains follows, all from one sample in a study of T cells expressing NK-cell markers. TCRdb re-called the 5' RACE reads and gives one entry per CDR3 protein, without DNA. The repertoire table contains more than 400,000 distinct CDR3 sequences. Sequences were obtained from blood T cells: a sorted CD56 or NKG2C T cell subset, CD4+ or CD8+ T cells, or bulk PBMC T cells (not recorded which). Source of these receptors: a woman aged 18-70 years in good health. Both conserved end residues are part of each CDR3.

cdr3_aa	j_call	v_call
CASETSGRSDEQFF	TRBJ2-1	TRBV12-3/TRBV12-4
CASRRDRIPYSNQPQHF	TRBJ1-5	TRBV2
CSVLVWGYTGELFF	TRBJ2-2	TRBV29-1
CASKRTGNPSTDTQYF	TRBJ2-3	TRBV5-1
CASSLEGMMNTEAFF	TRBJ1-1	TRBV7-9
CASSSIRQETQYF	TRBJ2-5	TRBV6-5
CSASSQISNQPQHF	TRBJ1-5	TRBV20-1
CASSLAERGLTDTQYF	TRBJ2-3	TRBV7-8
CASSDRDRQFF	TRBJ2-1	TRBV14
CASSVDPGGSTDTQYF	TRBJ2-3	TRBV9
CASSIETGMNTEAFF	TRBJ1-1	TRBV19
CASTSRTGRENEQFF	TRBJ2-1	TRBV2
CASTTDSRLEAFF	TRBJ1-1	TRBV5-6
CASRRDTWEQFF	TRBJ2-1	TRBV11-2
CASSNRDIHGYTF	TRBJ1-2	TRBV12-3/TRBV12-4
CASSSGPGDTEAFF	TRBJ1-1	TRBV12-3/TRBV12-4
CASSGDGSTKNIQYF	TRBJ2-4	TRBV5-4
CASSLRLAGGYEQYF	TRBJ2-7	TRBV6-2/TRBV6-3
CASSLDRGSSTYGYTF	TRBJ1-2	TRBV5-1
CSARIAGRSYNEQFF	TRBJ2-1	TRBV20-1
CASSEVASGGGTQYF	TRBJ2-5	TRBV6-1
CASSEEREHQETQYF	TRBJ2-5	TRBV2
CSARTPEGLYNEQFF	TRBJ2-1	TRBV20-1
CSARPGTTTDTQYF	TRBJ2-3	TRBV20-1
CASSADRGGEQFF	TRBJ2-1	TRBV19
CATSRDLPPSSYEQYF	TRBJ2-7	TRBV15
CASSTGTGIFMYEQYF	TRBJ2-7	TRBV5-1
CASSFQGRVNNEQFF	TRBJ2-1	TRBV28
CASSSDRANTEAFF	TRBJ1-1	TRBV7-8
CASSRDTWGTGELFF	TRBJ2-2	TRBV13
CASTLLGAGQPQHF	TRBJ1-5	TRBV6-1
CSARSRDRAYNEQFF	TRBJ2-1	TRBV20-1
CSARAGPTEQPQHF	TRBJ1-5	TRBV20-1
CSARPGVNTDTQYF	TRBJ2-3	TRBV20-1
CATSFGGRNYEQYF	TRBJ2-7	TRBV7-9
CASSLGLAWETQYF	TRBJ2-5	TRBV7-9
CASCRRESTDTQYF	TRBJ2-3	TRBV7-8
CRAGGTLEEGTF	TRBJ1-2	TRBV29-1
CSSSAVRAQETQYF	TRBJ2-5	TRBV20-1
CASSPDGREGVAGELFF	TRBJ2-2	TRBV4-2
CASSLASSNQPQHF	TRBJ1-5	TRBV7-2
CSTRSVGNTEAFF	TRBJ1-1	TRBV29-1
CASSQVGTAGPQHF	TRBJ1-5	TRBV4-2
CASSLDSNRQPQHF	TRBJ1-5	TRBV5-5
CAGGLDTGELFF	TRBJ2-2	TRBV30
CASSQDPGANYGYTF	TRBJ1-2	TRBV4-3
CASSYSVEEDSGNTIYF	TRBJ1-3	TRBV6-5
CASSPVGPNEAFF	TRBJ1-1	TRBV7-6